The T cell receptor beta chain under discussion was sequenced for a study of T cells in Graves' hyperthyroidism and ophthalmopathy. In its sample, this clonotype was seen many times. Its antigen is not known. Diagnoses used clinical symptoms, serum thyroxine and TRAb, thyroid ultrasound and orbital computed tomography. Findings of the study overall: Blood shared most expanded thyroid clonotypes above 0.001. Median prediction lead before ophthalmopathy onset was 6.5 to 7 months with the model. A model built on 13 V-J features separated ophthalmopathy from stable hyperthyroidism.

The CDR3 sequence is 17 residues long. Between the trimmed V and J ends, which lost 2 bases and 0 bases, there was a span of 15 bases. Germline CDR1 reads SGHAT; CDR2 reads FQNNGV. Amplified TCR beta CDR3 regions derived from RNA transcripts. HTBI primers were employed in a first-round RT-PCR of the TCR CDR3. TCRdb processed the multiplex PCR reads anew with MiXCR; each CDR3 protein has one entry. The sample includes 480,000 or so distinct CDR3 sequences, under 15% of them seen just once. This clonotype was obtained from a woman between 18 and 30 years old with Graves' hyperthyroidism. The chain joins TRBV11-2 to TRBJ2-3; D is possibly TRBD1 or TRBD2 (5 bases each). The sequencing input was blood. The CDR3 spells CASSLNPGGSSTDTQYF. The CDR3 DNA is TGTGCCAGCAGCTTAAACCCTGGGGGTTCTAGCACAGATACGCAGTATTTT.